This TCR beta chain was recorded in a study of blood T cell repertoires in COVID-19. Across the study: From the United States, Italy and Spain came samples of acute and convalescent COVID-19. The cDNA or gDNA used as material had been derived from T cells, B-cell-depleted T cells, or PBMCs.

Original analysis: From reference gene primer amplification, estimates of nucleated cell counts were derived. TCRdb's copy holds only in-frame clones and misses some; the assay was immunoSEQ multiplex PCR. V and J calls plus clone size are reproduced from that table; the DNA served to infer D and trimming. This sample yields around 260,000 clones, of which under 90% are seen a single time; roughly a tenth belongs to the top ten. The CDR3 consists of 13 residues. Germline V CDR1 and CDR2: MNHEY, SVGAGI. V was trimmed by 6 bases and J by 2 bases, leaving 10 bases between them. The TCR sequence derives from a woman in her forties or fifties who had recovered from COVID-19. The chain joins TRBV6-5 to TRBJ1-2; weak D call: TRBD1 (5 bases). The sequenced sample was peripheral blood. In DNA form, the CDR3 reads TGTGCCAGCAGGGAGGGACGGAACTATGGCTACACCTTC. It yields the protein CASREGRNYGYTF.